This passage covers 5 T cell receptor beta chains from one sample sequenced in a study of T-cell reconstitution after alpha-beta-depleted transplantation in children. Preparing the TCRbeta library involved the use of unique molecular identifiers. TCRdb processed the PCR reads anew with MiXCR; each CDR3 protein has one entry. Altogether 490,000 or so distinct CDR3 sequences are present, around 13% being singletons, with the ten largest covering more than 5.5%. This sample comprised PBMCs from the stem cell graft donor, obtained from the stem cell graft. Receptors originate from a human donor who donated a stem cell graft to a child with combined immunodeficiency.

This chain connects TRBV6-1 to TRBJ2-2; 12 positions match TRBD2. V shed 6 bases and J 6 bases; nucleotides not matched to a gene: 8. The germline V gene has CDR1 MNHNS and CDR2 SASEGT. CDR3 length: 16 residues. As DNA, the CDR3 is TGTGCCAGCAGATCTAGCGGGAGGGCCCTCGCCGGGGAGCTGTTTTTT. As protein: CASRSSGRALAGELFF.

This clonotype appeared a few times. The gene calls are TRBV5-1 and TRBJ1-2; D is undetermined. With 0 bases removed from V and 3 bases from J, the gap between germline ends came to 12 bases. Per the germline V gene, CDR1 is SGHRS and CDR2 is YFSETQ. This CDR3 has 15 amino acids. The CDR3 DNA reads as TGCGCCAGCAGCTTGGATGCCAGTGTAGACTATGGCTACACCTTC. This gives the protein CASSLDASVDYGYTF. The full variable domain, its missing parts supplied by reference TRBV5-1 and TRBJ1-2, is KAGVTQTPRYLIKTRGQQVTLSCSPISGHRSVSWYQQTPGQGLQFLFEYFSETQRNKGNFPGRFSGRQFSNSRSEMNVSTLELGDSALYLCASSLDASVDYGYTFGSGTRLTVV.

This clonotype was detected only a few times. The V and J genes are TRBV12-3 or TRBV12-4 and TRBJ1-1; D is undetermined. The CDR3 loop spans 11 amino acids. V was cut by 6 bases and J by 0 bases, with 2 bases left in between. The CDR3 coding sequence is TGTGCCAGCAGCATGAACACTGAAGCTTTCTTT. Amino acids: CASSMNTEAFF.

This clonotype turned up a few times. The chain combines TRBV29-1 with TRBJ1-1, with TRBD1 as a possible D gene (6 bases). V gave up 5 bases and J gave up 5 bases, with 12 bases separating them. CDR1 is SQVTM, CDR2 ANQGSEA, per germline. The CDR3 is made up of 12 amino acids. The CDR3 reads CSVFGRGTEAFF. The DNA for the CDR3 is TGCAGCGTTTTTGGCAGGGGAACTGAAGCTTTCTTT.

This clonotype was seen ten or more times. This chain uses TRBV12-3 or TRBV12-4 with TRBJ2-2; no clear D gene. This CDR3 region has 14 residues. V was shortened by 5 bases and J by 5 bases, with 12 bases between the two germline ends. CDR3 loop: CASSPRSETGELFF. The CDR3 DNA follows: TGTGCCAGCAGTCCCCGGTCTGAAACCGGGGAGCTGTTTTTT.